The clone carrying this T cell receptor beta chain was seen only once. Seattle cases were enrolled at active infection and followed longitudinally. These data belong to a study of blood T cell repertoires in COVID-19. Study-level background: There were acute and convalescent COVID-19 samples, and they came from the United States, Italy and Spain.

The CDR3 has 17 residues. Trimming cost V 6 bases and J 1 base; bases outside gene matches: 13. In germline, CDR1 is KGHSH, CDR2 LQKENI. Sequencing was performed with immunoSEQ multiplex PCR; in TCRdb, only in-frame clones are kept and a portion is missing. This table holds 200,000 to 300,000 clones, around 90% found once. The receptor's source is a man in his thirties or forties with COVID-19, enrolled during active disease. The V and J genes are TRBV18 and TRBJ1-1; 8 bases are shared with TRBD1. The sequenced sample was peripheral blood. DNA of the CDR3: TGTGCCAGCTCTACTTCCCCCTACAGGGGGAGGAACACTGAAGCTTTCTTT. This encodes CASSTSPYRGRNTEAFF.